The 7 T cell receptor beta chains below were found in one sample sequenced in a study of graft-versus-host responses after intestinal transplantation. For these TCRs, the target antigens are not known. Using immunoSEQ multiplex PCR, the repertoire was profiled, and TCRdb retains in-frame clones only, with some absent. The table has 110,000 to 150,000 clones, 80% to 95% seen once. The sample was unstimulated CD4+ T cells sorted from spleen or lymph node cells, taken before intestinal transplant. The receptor set was obtained from a human donor who received an intestinal transplant.

The rearrangement joins TRBV4-2 to TRBJ2-1; D remains unclear. The CDR3 has 11 amino acids. Germline V gives CDR1 LGHNA, CDR2 YNFKEQ. Trimming took 1 base from V and 8 from J, leaving 3 bases between them. DNA for the CDR3: TGTGCCAGCAGCCAAGGCGATGAGCAGTTCTTC. It encodes CASSQGDEQFF.

This clone turned up a few times. The chain carries TRBV28 and TRBJ2-7; D remains ambiguous. This CDR3 has 12 residues. The germline V gene has CDR1 MDHEN and CDR2 SYDVKM. The V end was cut by 1 base, the J end by 2 bases, with 3 bases between. The CDR3, as DNA: TGTGCCAGCAGTTTATTTCCCTACGAGCAGTACTTC. Its protein is CASSLFPYEQYF.

The chain joins TRBV27 to TRBJ1-1; the D is unclear. Between the trimmed V and J ends, which lost 5 bases and 6 bases, there was a span of 19 bases. The germline gives CDR1 MNHEY, CDR2 SMNVEV (reference sequence). The CDR3 covers 15 residues. CDR3 sequence: CASSPRRRGSSEAFF. DNA for the CDR3: TGTGCCAGCAGTCCTCGTCGGCGGGGTAGTTCTGAAGCTTTCTTT.

The CDR3 here is CASSPRGRGRSGGELFF. CDR3 nucleotides: TGTGCCAGCAGCCCCCGGGGGAGGGGGCGTTCCGGCGGGGAGCTGTTTTTT. The rearrangement links TRBV7-3 to TRBJ2-2; D tentatively fits TRBD1 or TRBD2 (7 bases each). Trimming shortened V by 5 bases and J by 7 bases, and 23 bases separated the two germline ends. The CDR3 has 17 amino acids. Germline V gene lookup returns CDR1 SGHTA and CDR2 FQGTGA.

The V call is TRBV21-1, the J call TRBJ1-5; the DNA was not used to check the table's D call, TRBD1. TRBV21-1 is designated a pseudogene. This CDR3 contains 18 residues. This CDR3 reads CASSKIGTAPDGNQPQHF. CDR3 bases: TGTGCCAGCAGCAAAATTGGGACAGCGCCGGATGGCAATCAGCCCCAGCATTTT.

This chain connects TRBV30 to TRBJ1-1; 8 bases line up with TRBD1. The CDR3 loop spans 13 amino acids. CDR1 is GTSNPN and CDR2 is SVGIG in the germline V gene (reference sequence). Trimming at V came to 3 bases and at J to 4 bases, leaving 4 bases not matched to a gene. Here the CDR3 reads CAWRKDRGTEAFF. CDR3 bases: TGTGCCTGGAGAAAAGACAGGGGCACTGAAGCTTTCTTT. The full variable domain, its missing parts supplied by reference TRBV30 and TRBJ1-1, is SQTIHQWPATLVQPVGSPLSLECTVEGTSNPNLYWYRQAAGRGLQLLFYSVGIGQISSEVPQNLSASRPQDRQFILSSKKLLLSDSGFYLCAWRKDRGTEAFFGQGTRLTVV.

The J gene is TRBJ1-2, the V gene TRBV5-1; D call uncertain. V was pared by 0 bases and J by 3 bases, with 6 bases between. Germline V CDR1 and CDR2: SGHRS, YFSETQ. The CDR3 is 13 amino acids. CDR3 region: CASSLAVHYGYTF. The CDR3 DNA is TGCGCCAGCAGCTTGGCAGTTCACTATGGCTACACCTTC.